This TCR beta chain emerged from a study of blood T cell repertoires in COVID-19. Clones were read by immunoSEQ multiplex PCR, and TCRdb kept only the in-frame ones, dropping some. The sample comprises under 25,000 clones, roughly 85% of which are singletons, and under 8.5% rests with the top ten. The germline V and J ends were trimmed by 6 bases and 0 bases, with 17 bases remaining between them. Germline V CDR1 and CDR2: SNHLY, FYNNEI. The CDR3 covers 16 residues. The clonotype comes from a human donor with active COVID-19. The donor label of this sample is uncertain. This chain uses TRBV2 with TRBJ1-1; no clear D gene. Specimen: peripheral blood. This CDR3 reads CASREALALMNTEAFF. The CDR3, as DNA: TGTGCCAGCAGAGAGGCCCTCGCATTGATGAACACTGAAGCTTTCTTT. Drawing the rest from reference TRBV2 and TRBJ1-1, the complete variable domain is EPEVTQTPSHQVTQMGQEVILRCVPISNHLYFYWYRQILGQKVEFLVSFYNNEISEKSEIFDDQFSVERPDGSNFTLKIRSTKLEDSAMYFCASREALALMNTEAFFGQGTRLTVV.